One and the same sample provided the 30 T cell receptor beta chains below, sequenced in a study of T-cell memory formation after mild COVID-19. MiXCR, applied by TCRdb to the 5' RACE reads, yields one record per CDR3 protein. The table records hundreds of thousands of distinct CDR3 sequences, roughly a fifth of them present only once. Sequencing was performed on PBMCs or a T cell subset sorted from them (not recorded which). The receptors here all came from a man between 18 and 35 years old who had mild COVID-19 (a few samples of this study predate the infection). Cell type and time point are not known.

The V call is TRBV7-3, the J call TRBJ1-6; 8 bases line up with TRBD1. V shed 5 bases and J 5 bases; nucleotides not matched to a gene: 8. The CDR3 covers 16 residues. Germline lookup yields CDR1 SGHTA and CDR2 FQGTGA. In DNA, the CDR3 is TGTGCCAGCAGCAGGACAGGGAGAAGAGATAATTCACCCCTCCACTTT. Translated: CASSRTGRRDNSPLHF.

The rearrangement uses TRBV9 and TRBJ1-6; no clear D gene. This CDR3 has 14 residues. The V end lost 2 bases, the J end lost 7 bases, and 10 bases lay between the germline ends. Germline-derived CDR1 and CDR2 are SGDLS and YYNGEE. The CDR3 spells CASSVARGNSPLHF. The CDR3 region has the DNA TGTGCCAGCAGCGTTGCAAGAGGGAATTCACCCCTCCACTTT.

This clonotype was counted a few times. This sequence joins TRBV5-1 and TRBJ1-5; D gene ambiguous. CDR3 length: 14 amino acids. Between the trimmed V and J ends, which lost 2 bases and 5 bases, there was a span of 11 bases. Germline V CDR1 and CDR2: SGHRS, YFSETQ. The CDR3 nucleotides are TGCGCCAGCAGCTTAGACGGGCAGGATCAGCCCCAGCATTTT. Translating it yields CASSLDGQDQPQHF.

This clonotype was detected only a few times. The chain uses TRBV5-6 and TRBJ2-3; 8 bases fit TRBD2. The CDR3 consists of 15 residues. The V gene's germline CDR1 is SGHDT and CDR2 YYEEEE. With 4 bases clipped from V and 2 bases from J, the junction kept 6 bases outside the gene matches. CDR3 in DNA: TGTGCCAGCAGCCCGCGGGGGGCCAACACAGATACGCAGTATTTT. It is translated as CASSPRGANTDTQYF. Drawing the rest from reference TRBV5-6 and TRBJ2-3, the complete variable domain is DAGVTQSPTHLIKTRGQQVTLRCSPKSGHDTVSWYQQALGQGPQFIFQYYEEEERQRGNFPDRFSGHQFPNYSSELNVNALLLGDSALYLCASSPRGANTDTQYFGPGTRLTVL.

Only a few counts were recorded for this clonotype. This chain uses TRBV7-2 with TRBJ2-5, with D hard to call. The CDR3 contains 13 residues. Trimming stripped 1 base from V and 2 bases from J, with 5 bases between. CDR1 is SGHTA, CDR2 FQGNSA, per germline. The CDR3: CASSLVQQETQYF. CDR3 nucleotide sequence: TGTGCCAGCAGCTTAGTACAGCAAGAGACCCAGTACTTC. Variable domain in full (rest from reference TRBV7-2 and TRBJ2-5): GAGVSQSPSNKVTEKGKDVELRCDPISGHTALYWYRQSLGQGLEFLIYFQGNSAPDKSGLPSDRFSAERTGGSVSTLTIQRTQQEDSAVYLCASSLVQQETQYFGPGTRLLVL.

The CDR3 loop reads CASSLVGAFLYEQYF. For the CDR3, the DNA is TGTGCCAGCAGCTTGGTGGGCGCCTTCCTCTACGAGCAGTACTTC. This rearrangement joins TRBV5-5 to TRBJ2-7; D not certain. The V end was cut by 0 bases, the J end by 3 bases, with 13 bases between. The CDR3 runs 15 residues. Germline CDR1 and CDR2: SGHKS and YYEKEE (reference sequence). The variable domain in full, with the rest retrieved from reference TRBV5-5 and TRBJ2-7, is DAGVTQSPTHLIKTRGQQVTLRCSPISGHKSVSWYQQVLGQGPQFIFQYYEKEERGRGNFPDRFSARQFPNYSSELNVNALLLGDSALYLCASSLVGAFLYEQYFGPGTRLTVT.

The rearrangement links TRBV7-2 to TRBJ2-5; no clear D gene. This CDR3 spans 13 amino acids. Trimming left V 6 bases short and J 4 bases short, with 12 bases between. Per the germline V gene, CDR1 is SGHTA and CDR2 is FQGNSA. CDR3 nucleotide sequence: TGTGCCAGCAGTCCGGCAGTCCGAGAGACCCAGTACTTC. Its protein product is CASSPAVRETQYF.

This clonotype showed up just a few times. The chain employs TRBV7-9 and TRBJ1-3; 7 positions match TRBD1. Looked up from germline, CDR1 is SEHNR and CDR2 is FQNEAQ (reference sequence). The CDR3 consists of 13 residues. The J segment lost 8 bases and the V segment lost 5 bases, leaving 6 bases of the junction unmatched. The CDR3 coding sequence is TGTGCCAGCAGCAAAGACAGGGAACACACCATATATTTT. Its protein product is CASSKDREHTIYF.

The rearrangement joins TRBV7-2 to TRBJ2-3; 10 positions agree with TRBD2. The CDR3 consists of 18 residues. V gave up 2 bases and J gave up 0 bases; unmatched junction bases: 8. Germline V gives CDR1 SGHTA, CDR2 FQGNSA. The CDR3 region is CASSLLVAGGSSTDTQYF. DNA of the CDR3: TGTGCCAGCAGCTTACTTGTAGCGGGGGGTTCTAGCACAGATACGCAGTATTTT.

There are a few counts of this clonotype. The rearrangement links TRBV4-2 to TRBJ1-2; TRBD1 might be the D (5 bases). CDR3 size: 16 residues. Germline assignment: CDR1 LGHNA and CDR2 YNFKEQ. Trimming took 1 base from V and 4 from J, leaving 16 bases between them. CDR3 amino acids: CASSQGRNGGTYGYTF. For the CDR3, the DNA is TGTGCCAGCAGCCAAGGGAGGAACGGGGGGACCTATGGCTACACCTTC.

This clonotype appeared a few times. The V and J genes are TRBV28 and TRBJ2-7; D remains unclear. CDR3 length: 13 residues. Germline loops: CDR1 MDHEN, CDR2 SYDVKM. V dropped 10 bases and J dropped 7 bases, with 20 bases sitting between them. CDR3 in amino acids: CATLDPSAGEQYF. The DNA of the CDR3 is TGTGCCACCCTGGATCCCTCTGCTGGGGAGCAGTACTTC.

V and J are TRBV5-1 and TRBJ2-5; 8 positions match TRBD1. This CDR3 has 16 residues. After removal of 0 bases from V and 1 base from J, the junction contained 5 bases not matched to a gene. Germline V gene data show CDR1 as SGHRS and CDR2 as YFSETQ. This CDR3 reads CASSLGPTGAQETQYF. CDR3 nucleotide sequence: TGCGCCAGCAGCTTGGGACCGACAGGGGCCCAAGAGACCCAGTACTTC.

V and J are TRBV6-5 and TRBJ1-4, with TRBD1 matching over 10 bases. CDR3 length: 16 residues. Germline CDR1 is MNHEY and CDR2 is SVGAGI. Trimming at V came to 0 bases and at J to 8 bases, leaving 6 bases not matched to a gene. CDR3 coding DNA: TGTGCCAGCAGTTACTCCGCGGACAGGGGGAGAGAAAAACTGTTTTTT. Protein sequence: CASSYSADRGREKLFF.

V usage is TRBV5-8 and J usage is TRBJ1-1, with 9 bases lining up with TRBD1. From germline, CDR1 is SGHTS and CDR2 YDEGEE. Unmatched junction bases numbered 11, after V lost 2 bases and J lost 9 bases. This CDR3 is built from 15 residues. CDR3 in DNA: TGTGCCAGCAGCTTAACACAGGGGGCCCCTCCAAAAGCTTTCTTT. It codes for CASSLTQGAPPKAFF.

CDR3 amino acids: CASSLAGTSGGANV. CDR3 sequence (DNA): TGTGCCAGCAGCTTGGCTGGGACTAGCGGGGGAGCGAACGTC. This chain uses TRBV5-4 with TRBJ2-7, with TRBD2 identical over 14 bases. Germline CDR1 and CDR2: SGHNT and YYREEE (reference sequence). The CDR3 runs to 14 residues.

The J gene is TRBJ1-6, the V gene TRBV20-1, with a possible D match to TRBD1 (5 bases). Trimming pared 1 base from V and 0 bases from J, leaving 10 bases between. This CDR3 spans 16 amino acids. Germline assignment: CDR1 DFQATT and CDR2 SNEGSKA (reference sequence). CDR3 nucleotides: TGCAGTGCTAGAGGCTTCGGGGGCTCCTATAATTCACCCCTCCACTTT. Translation: CSARGFGGSYNSPLHF.

The gene calls are TRBV4-3 and TRBJ1-1; D is unresolved. Germline V gene lookup returns CDR1 LGHNA and CDR2 YSLEER. This CDR3 contains 14 residues. V lost 1 base, J lost 10 bases, and 16 bases lay in between. For the CDR3, the DNA is TGCGCCAGCAGCCAAGGAACGACTCGAGGAGCAGCTTTCTTT. This gives the protein CASSQGTTRGAAFF.

About this clonotype itself: One junction end disagrees with the germline gene, perhaps due to a read error. V is TRBV4-2 and J is TRBJ2-1, with unresolved D. The CDR3 is 12 residues long. Looked up from germline, CDR1 is LGHNA and CDR2 is YNFKEQ. CDR3 nucleotides: TGTGCCAGCAGGGGCCGGTACATTGAGCAGTTCTTC. Protein product: CASRGRYIEQFF.

In this sample, this clonotype turned up a few times. The chain combines TRBV5-1 with TRBJ1-2; 7 bases agree with TRBD1. Germline V gives CDR1 SGHRS, CDR2 YFSETQ. This CDR3 has 14 amino acids. V dropped 4 bases and J dropped 6; count of bases not matched to a gene: 9. For the CDR3, the DNA is TGCGCCAGCAGCCCGCGACAGGGAGAAGATGGCTACACCTTC. It yields the protein CASSPRQGEDGYTF. Drawing the rest from reference TRBV5-1 and TRBJ1-2, the complete variable domain is KAGVTQTPRYLIKTRGQQVTLSCSPISGHRSVSWYQQTPGQGLQFLFEYFSETQRNKGNFPGRFSGRQFSNSRSEMNVSTLELGDSALYLCASSPRQGEDGYTFGSGTRLTVV.

This clonotype was detected only a few times. J is TRBJ1-1 and V is TRBV7-2; 9 bases match TRBD1. The V gene's germline CDR1 is SGHTA and CDR2 FQGNSA. V was pared by 5 bases and J by 6 bases, with 7 bases of the junction left unmatched. CDR3 length: 14 residues. This chain's CDR3 is CASSLRDRESEAFF. CDR3 sequence (DNA): TGTGCCAGCAGCCTACGGGACAGGGAATCTGAAGCTTTCTTT. The entire variable domain, with the rest obtained from reference TRBV7-2 and TRBJ1-1, is as follows: GAGVSQSPSNKVTEKGKDVELRCDPISGHTALYWYRQSLGQGLEFLIYFQGNSAPDKSGLPSDRFSAERTGGSVSTLTIQRTQQEDSAVYLCASSLRDRESEAFFGQGTRLTVV.

The sample holds a few counts of this clonotype. The gene calls are TRBV7-2 and TRBJ1-5, with D possibly matching TRBD1 (5 bases). Germline values: CDR1 SGHTA, CDR2 FQGNSA. The V gene lost 5 bases and the J gene lost 7 bases, with 12 bases spanning the gap. The CDR3 sequence is 13 residues long. The CDR3 reads CASSGGWEQPQHF. For the CDR3, the DNA is TGTGCCAGCAGCGGGGGGTGGGAACAGCCCCAGCATTTT.

The chain employs TRBV11-2 and TRBJ2-4; TRBD1 aligns across 7 bases. The CDR3 contains 17 residues. V lost 4 bases, J lost 3 bases, and 12 bases stayed unmatched. From germline, CDR1 is SGHAT and CDR2 FQNNGV. CDR3 sequence: CASSSLTGIVIKNIQYF. CDR3 nucleotides: TGTGCCAGCAGCTCCCTGACAGGGATCGTAATCAAAAACATTCAGTACTTC.

This chain joins TRBV9 and TRBJ2-1; D possibly corresponds to TRBD2 (5 bases). V lost 6 bases and J 1 base, leaving 11 bases between the germline ends. Germline V gives CDR1 SGDLS, CDR2 YYNGEE. This CDR3 spans 14 amino acids. The CDR3 nucleotides read TGTGCCAGCACCCCGCGGGCTTCCTACAATGAGCAGTTCTTC. This translates into CASTPRASYNEQFF.

This clonotype was observed many times. The CDR3 loop is CATSRGVTGELFF. The CDR3 region has the DNA TGTGCCACCAGCAGAGGGGTAACCGGGGAGCTGTTTTTT. The chain joins TRBV15 to TRBJ2-2, with unresolved D. Trimming took off 1 base at V and 5 bases at J, with 5 bases between the two ends. The CDR3 is made up of 13 amino acids. In germline, CDR1 is LNHNV, CDR2 YYDKDF (reference sequence).

This clonotype has just a few counts. The rearrangement joins TRBV7-8 to TRBJ2-3, with D perhaps TRBD1 or TRBD2 (6 bases each). The CDR3 consists of 16 residues. Trimming left V 5 bases short and J 5 bases short, with 20 bases between. The germline V gene has CDR1 SGHVS and CDR2 FQNEAQ. This chain's CDR3 is CASSPRGDASVDTQYF. The CDR3 DNA is TGTGCCAGCAGCCCTAGGGGGGATGCTAGCGTAGATACGCAGTATTTT.

This clonotype was picked up a small number of times. The genes are TRBV20-1 and TRBJ1-6, with D hard to call. Trimming took off 5 bases at V and 14 bases at J, with 13 bases between the two ends. CDR3 size: 11 residues. CDR1 and CDR2 (germline): DFQATT, SNEGSKA (reference sequence). CDR3 coding DNA: TGCAGTGCTCGCAGTGAGCCCACCCTCCACTTT. The encoded protein is CSARSEPTLHF.

CDR3 loop: CASSLGSVGPPGNTEAFF. Written as DNA, the CDR3 is TGTGCCAGCAGTTTGGGGAGTGTGGGCCCTCCGGGAAACACTGAAGCTTTCTTT. The V call is TRBV28, the J call TRBJ1-1; D not certain. CDR3 length equals 18 residues. The V gene's germline CDR1 is MDHEN and CDR2 SYDVKM. With 3 bases removed from V and 2 bases from J, the gap between germline ends came to 22 bases.

This chain uses TRBV20-1 with TRBJ1-4; 9 bases map to TRBD1. V lost 2 bases, J lost 10 bases, and 8 bases stayed unmatched. This CDR3 has 14 amino acids. Germline V gene sequence: CDR1 DFQATT, CDR2 SNEGSKA (reference sequence). CDR3 bases: TGCAGTGCTAGATTCCTACAGGGGGCGGCAAAACTGTTTTTT. Its protein is CSARFLQGAAKLFF.

This clonotype was counted at least ten times. The rearrangement joins TRBV29-1 to TRBJ2-1, with D possibly matching TRBD1 (6 bases). V lost 4 bases and J 9 bases, leaving 13 bases between the germline ends. The CDR3 extends over 12 amino acids. Germline V gives CDR1 SQVTM, CDR2 ANQGSEA. CDR3 sequence (DNA): TGCAGCGTTGGGGGGCCCTTGAGTGAGCAGTTCTTC. Translating it yields CSVGGPLSEQFF.

This clonotype has more than one count but fewer than ten. The CDR3 region is CASSARGGGQETQYF. Here the CDR3 DNA reads TGTGCCAGCAGCGCAAGAGGGGGGGGACAAGAGACCCAGTACTTC. The V gene is TRBV6-2 or TRBV6-3, the J gene TRBJ2-5, with D perhaps matching TRBD2 (7 bases). The ends were cut back, 6 bases at V and 2 bases at J, with 16 bases in the middle. The CDR3 consists of 15 residues. Germline CDR1 MNHEY, CDR2 SVGEGT.